The T cell receptor (beta chain) under discussion was sequenced for a study of T cell repertoires in cytomegalovirus infection. Study information: Shared public TCR beta signatures pointed to both CMV infection and a matching HLA type.

This clonotype was found a few times. Its antigen is unidentified. TCRdb analysed the reads with MiXCR anew, one entry per CDR3 protein. The sample has about 890,000 distinct CDR3 sequences, approximately 31% seen once. Study conclusions and caveats: Carriage of CMV together with the relevant HLA was identifiable through cumulative public TCR beta family frequency. It was HLA-C-restricted CMV-specific TCR beta clonotypes that dominated the response ex vivo.

CDR3 length: 13 amino acids. Trimming at V came to 3 bases and at J to 6 bases, leaving 4 bases not matched to a gene. Germline V gene sequence: CDR1 MNHEY, CDR2 SMNVEV (reference sequence). The receptor comes from a human donor in good health (CMV status not recorded). Some clones in this sample may be carry-over from other donors' samples. This chain joins TRBV27 and TRBJ2-5; 7 bases map to TRBD1. The specimen was cultured CD8+ T cells from PBMCs, collected from culture after CMV antigen stimulation. CDR3 bases: TGTGCCAGCAGTTTCGACAGGGAAAAGACCCAGTACTTC. Its translation is CASSFDREKTQYF.